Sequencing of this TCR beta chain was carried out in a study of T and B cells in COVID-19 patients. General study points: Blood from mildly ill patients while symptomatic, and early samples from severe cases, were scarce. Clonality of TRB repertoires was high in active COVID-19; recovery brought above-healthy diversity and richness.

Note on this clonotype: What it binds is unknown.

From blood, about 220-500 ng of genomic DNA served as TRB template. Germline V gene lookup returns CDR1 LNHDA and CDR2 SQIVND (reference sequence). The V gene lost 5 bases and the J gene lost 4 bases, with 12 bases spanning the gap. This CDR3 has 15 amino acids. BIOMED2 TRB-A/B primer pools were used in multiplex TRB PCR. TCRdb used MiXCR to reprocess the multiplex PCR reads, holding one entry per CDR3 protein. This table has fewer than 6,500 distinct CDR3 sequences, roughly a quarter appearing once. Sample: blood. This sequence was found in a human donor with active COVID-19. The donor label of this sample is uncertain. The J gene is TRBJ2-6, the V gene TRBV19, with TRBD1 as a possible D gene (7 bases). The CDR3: CASSDREAGANVLTF. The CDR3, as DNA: TGTGCCAGTAGTGACAGGGAGGCCGGGGCCAACGTCCTGACTTTC.